Described below is a single T cell receptor beta chain sequence and its context. The antigen remains unidentified. This CDR3 is built from 17 residues. V dropped 3 bases and J dropped 8 bases, with 25 bases sitting between them. Looked up from germline, CDR1 is MDHEN and CDR2 is SYDVKM. This specimen comes from a study of blood T cells in healthy people across ages. The study, taken as a whole, reports: Age showed a roughly linear inverse relationship with TCR beta diversity per million T cells. Diversity estimated from one million T cells was considered an underestimate. Fewer expanded clones and more diversity marked long-lived versus aged donors.

The use of a sample-barcoded 5' primer and a J-beta primer mix characterized a second PCR of roughly 6 to 12 cycles. In TCRdb, the 5' RACE reads were re-called with MiXCR into one record per CDR3 protein. Among about 1,600,000 distinct CDR3 sequences listed, approximately 40% were seen once. The chain couples TRBV28 to TRBJ1-2; D perhaps matches TRBD1 (6 bases). This receptor was taken from a woman aged 18 to 35 in good health. Sequenced: blood. This CDR3 is CASSFKPQMAGDEGYTF. CDR3 sequence (DNA): TGTGCCAGCAGTTTTAAGCCCCAGATGGCAGGGGATGAAGGCTACACCTTC.